One sample yielded the 13 T cell receptor beta chains listed below, sequenced in a study of response to subunit inactivated influenza vaccine. TCRdb reanalysed the RT-PCR reads using MiXCR and keeps one entry per CDR3 protein. The table records over 800,000 distinct CDR3 sequences, approximately 22% of them present only once. The sample was PBMCs from blood, taken roughly 5 days after vaccination. These TCRs come from a man aged 45 to 65 who received an inactivated influenza vaccine.

The rearrangement joins TRBV14 to TRBJ2-5; D perhaps matches TRBD2 (5 bases). The CDR3 has 13 amino acids. The germline V gene encodes CDR1 SGHDN and CDR2 FVKESK. V gave up 6 bases and J gave up 5 bases, with 13 bases separating them. DNA of the CDR3: TGTGCCAGCAGTTACCGGCAGCGGGAGACCCAGTACTTC. The encoded protein is CASSYRQRETQYF.

The rearrangement joins TRBV20-1 to TRBJ2-7; TRBD2 aligns across 8 bases. The CDR3 is made up of 14 amino acids. The germline gives CDR1 DFQATT, CDR2 SNEGSKA (reference sequence). Trimming took 0 bases from V and 5 from J; bases not matched to a gene: 6. As DNA, the CDR3 is TGCAGTGCTAGAGATTACCGGGGGGGGCACGAGCAGTACTTC. Translating it yields CSARDYRGGHEQYF.

The V gene is TRBV10-2, the J gene TRBJ2-2, with 10 bases lining up with TRBD2. Germline CDR1 is WSHSY and CDR2 is SAAADI. Trimming cost V 6 bases and J 1 base; bases outside gene matches: 5. The CDR3 covers 16 residues. For the CDR3, the DNA is TGCGCCAGCAGACTTCTAGCGGGGGTGAACACCGGGGAGCTGTTTTTT. Residues: CASRLLAGVNTGELFF.

In this sample, this clonotype turned up a few times. The rearrangement uses TRBV20-1 and TRBJ2-4, with 9 bases matching TRBD2. Germline loops: CDR1 DFQATT, CDR2 SNEGSKA (reference sequence). This CDR3 region has 15 residues. The junction had 6 bases not matched to a gene; V was cut back by 6 bases and J by 0 bases. CDR3 coding DNA: TGCAGTGCAACTGCACTAGCGGGAGCCAAAAACATTCAGTACTTC. It specifies CSATALAGAKNIQYF.

This clonotype was detected a few times. CDR3 loop: CASSGTSPITTYGYTF. Written as DNA, the CDR3 is TGCGCCAGCAGTGGGACAAGTCCCATTACGACTTATGGCTACACCTTC. This chain links TRBV10-2 with TRBJ1-2; tentatively, D is TRBD1 (5 bases). Deletions cut 4 bases from V and 5 bases from J, with 20 bases between. The length of the CDR3 is 16 residues. Germline V gene sequence: CDR1 WSHSY, CDR2 SAAADI.

This clonotype was seen a handful of times. This chain uses TRBV7-3 with TRBJ1-1; D is unclear. Germline loops: CDR1 SGHTA, CDR2 FQGTGA. V lost 1 base and J lost 3, with 9 bases in between. The length of the CDR3 is 14 residues. The CDR3 DNA reads TGTGCCAGCAGCTTAAGCGATTGGGACACTGAAGCTTTCTTT. Encoded protein: CASSLSDWDTEAFF.

The V gene is TRBV5-1, the J gene TRBJ2-2; D remains unclear. CDR3 size: 15 residues. Germline V gene data show CDR1 as SGHRS and CDR2 as YFSETQ. The V end was cut by 0 bases, the J end by 4 bases, with 10 bases between. The CDR3 DNA reads as TGCGCCAGCAGCTTGGGCACACAAGGCACCGGGGAGCTGTTTTTT. Translation: CASSLGTQGTGELFF.

The chain couples TRBV6-5 to TRBJ2-5, with 8 positions matching TRBD2. CDR1 is MNHEY, CDR2 SVGAGI, per germline. The CDR3 is made up of 16 amino acids. V was pared by 0 bases and J by 1 base, with 4 bases of the junction left unmatched. This CDR3 is CASSYSQRGPQETQYF. CDR3 bases: TGTGCCAGCAGTTACTCCCAGCGGGGGCCCCAAGAGACCCAGTACTTC.

The table lists this clonotype with a count of one. J is TRBJ2-3 and V is TRBV7-9; the D gene could be TRBD1 or TRBD2 (5 bases each). V gave up 2 bases and J gave up 4 bases, with 13 bases separating them. CDR1 and CDR2 (germline): SEHNR, FQNEAQ (reference sequence). The CDR3 length is 15 residues. CDR3 loop: CASSLPRLGADTQYF. DNA for the CDR3: TGTGCCAGCAGCTTACCCAGATTGGGGGCAGATACGCAGTATTTT.

The chain is built from TRBV24-1 and TRBJ2-3, with 7 bases lining up with TRBD1. The V gene's germline CDR1 is KGHDR and CDR2 SFDVKD. The CDR3 consists of 15 residues. With 4 bases clipped from V and 7 bases from J, the junction kept 10 bases outside the gene matches. The CDR3 DNA reads as TGTGCCACCAGTGACTGGGGGACAGTGGAAAATACGCAGTATTTT. It codes for CATSDWGTVENTQYF.

The J gene is TRBJ1-6, the V gene TRBV6-6; D gene unclear. Trimming removed 2 bases at V and 10 bases at J, with 9 bases between. CDR3 size: 13 residues. CDR1 and CDR2 from the germline V gene are MNHNY and SVGAGI (reference sequence). In nucleotides, the CDR3 is TGTGCCAGCAGTTACGACGGGGTATCACCCCTCCACTTT. Protein product: CASSYDGVSPLHF.

This chain joins TRBV24-1 and TRBJ2-1; D is unclear. The CDR3 loop spans 12 amino acids. Germline loops: CDR1 KGHDR, CDR2 SFDVKD. V was shortened by 3 bases and J by 9 bases, with 8 bases between the two germline ends. As DNA, the CDR3 is TGTGCCACCAGTGATCCTCCACTTGAGCAGTTCTTC. Translation: CATSDPPLEQFF.

This clonotype was detected a few times. The chain carries TRBV6-5 and TRBJ1-2; tentative D call: TRBD1 (5 bases). With 0 bases removed from V and 4 bases from J, the gap between germline ends came to 12 bases. CDR3 length equals 15 residues. Germline lookup yields CDR1 MNHEY and CDR2 SVGAGI. This CDR3 is CASSYSHRGAYGYTF. CDR3 sequence (DNA): TGTGCCAGCAGTTACTCGCACAGAGGGGCCTATGGCTACACCTTC.